These T cell receptor beta chains were read from a single sample in a study of immune cell composition in non-small cell lung cancer. Clones were sequenced by immunoSEQ multiplex PCR, and TCRdb holds only the in-frame ones, with some missing. Among 2,500 to 3,000 clones listed, about 70% were seen once. Sequenced: lung tumor tissue. The receptors stem from a human donor with non-small cell lung cancer. Each CDR3 is given with its conserved first and last residue. The order of the fields is V gene, clone size, J gene, D gene, CDR3 DNA, CDR3 protein. The D gene is left open where the match is weak. Not all rows give a size; the values are once, few, many and, for expanded clones, a class.

>TRBV2|medium-sized|TRBJ1-1|-
TGTGCCAGCAGTGAAAGTTTCTGGGACACGGCTTTCTTT
CASSESFWDTAFF
>TRBV2|few|TRBJ2-1|-
TGTGCCAGCCTCGAAGGACAGCTCCTCCCCGGTTTGCAGTTCTTC
CASLEGQLLPGLQFF
>TRBV6-1|-|TRBJ2-4|-
TGTGCCAGCAGTGAACCGGGGGATAAAAACATTCAGTACTTC
CASSEPGDKNIQYF
>TRBV18|-|TRBJ2-7|TRBD2
TGTGCCAGCTCCCAATCACTAGCGGGACTCTACGAGCAGTACTTC
CASSQSLAGLYEQYF
>TRBV13|-|TRBJ1-1|-
TGTGCCAGCACGTCCGAGACAACGAACACTGAAGCTTTCTTT
CASTSETTNTEAFF
>TRBV27|-|TRBJ2-7|TRBD1
TGTGCCAGCAGTACGACAGGGTCTTACGAGCAGTACTTC
CASSTTGSYEQYF
>TRBV7-2|-|TRBJ2-2|TRBD1
TGTGCCAGCAGTCAGCTGACAGGGTCGAACACCGGGGAGCTGTTTTTT
CASSQLTGSNTGELFF
>TRBV20-1|-|TRBJ1-2|TRBD1
TGCAGTCTGCAGGGGGTCGGGGGCTACACCTTC
CSLQGVGGYTF
>TRBV6-1|-|TRBJ1-4|-
TGTGCCAGCAGTGTAGGAGTTAATGAAAAACTGTTTTTT
CASSVGVNEKLFF
>TRBV7-8|-|TRBJ2-3|-
TGTGCCAGCAGAGAACAGAGCACAGATACGCAGTATTTT
CASREQSTDTQYF
>TRBV6-5|-|TRBJ2-7|TRBD1
TGTGCCAGCAGTTTACGGGACAGGGGAGACGAGCAGTACTTC
CASSLRDRGDEQYF
>TRBV28|-|TRBJ1-2|TRBD1
TGTGCCAGCAGTCACCGGGACAGGGCTGACTATGGCTACACCTTC
CASSHRDRADYGYTF
>TRBV15|-|TRBJ1-4|TRBD1
TGTGCCACCAGCAGAGAGGGACAGGGCGGCGAAAAACTGTTTTTT
CATSREGQGGEKLFF
>TRBV27|few|TRBJ1-2|TRBD1
TGTGCCAGCAGTTTAAGGAGAGGACAGGGGTCACCTTACTATGGCTACACCTTC
CASSLRRGQGSPYYGYTF
>TRBV5-4|-|TRBJ2-1|-
TGTGCCAGCAGCTTCACAGCCTACAATGAGCAGTTCTTC
CASSFTAYNEQFF
>TRBV7-8|-|TRBJ2-1|TRBD1
TGTGCCAGCAGCTTAAGACAGGGGGCCTACAATGAGCAGTTCTTC
CASSLRQGAYNEQFF